This is a list of T cell receptor beta chains from one sample in a study of cytomegalovirus exposure and HLA in healthy donors. Measured with immunoSEQ multiplex PCR; TCRdb has only the in-frame clones, and not every one. The data hold about 110,000 clones, with roughly 79% observed a single time. Sequenced input: PBMCs. The source is a woman in her forties or fifties in good health and CMV-seropositive. The CDR3 runs from the conserved cysteine through the conserved F or W. Each record gives: D gene, clone size, V gene, J gene, CDR3 protein, CDR3 DNA. The D gene is left open where the match is weak. Only part of the rows carry a size: once, few, many, or a class if the clone is expanded.

TRBD1	-	TRBV7-7	TRBJ2-2	CASSPTGVNTGELFF	TGTGCTAGCAGCCCTACAGGGGTAAACACCGGGGAGCTGTTTTTT
-	-	TRBV11-2	TRBJ2-1	CASSLVSGYNEQFF	TGTGCCAGCAGCTTAGTTTCCGGCTACAATGAGCAGTTCTTC
TRBD1	-	TRBV11-3	TRBJ2-5	CASSSRTGLVETQYF	TGTGCCAGCAGCTCCCGGACAGGGTTGGTAGAGACCCAGTACTTC
-	-	TRBV21-1	TRBJ1-2	CASSPLPYGYTF	TGTGCCAGCAGCCCCCTCCCCTATGGCTACACCTTC
TRBD1	few	TRBV5-6	TRBJ1-2	CASNLGQGPFYGYTF	TGTGCCAGCAACCTGGGACAGGGGCCTTTCTATGGCTACACCTTC
TRBD1	-	TRBV11-1	TRBJ1-1	CASSSQGRIDTEAFF	TGTGCCAGCAGCTCACAGGGGAGGATCGACACTGAAGCTTTCTTT
TRBD1	-	TRBV7-9	TRBJ1-2	CASSLGRQGGYTF	TGTGCCAGCAGCTTAGGGAGACAGGGGGGCTACACCTTC
TRBD2	once	TRBV5-1	TRBJ2-7	CASSLRLAGGLPYEQYF	TGCGCCAGCAGCTTACGACTAGCGGGAGGCCTCCCCTACGAGCAGTACTTC
-	-	TRBV6-1	TRBJ1-5	CASSLQGGQPQHF	TGTGCCAGCAGTTTGCAGGGAGGGCAGCCCCAGCATTTT
TRBD1	-	TRBV7-9	TRBJ1-2	CASSSLMTGDGYTF	TGTGCCAGCAGCTCTCTAATGACAGGGGACGGCTACACCTTC
-	few	TRBV7-2	TRBJ1-1	CASSLNSNTEAFF	TGTGCCAGCAGCTTGAACAGCAACACTGAAGCTTTCTTT
TRBD2	-	TRBV9	TRBJ2-2	CASSSIAGGNTGELFF	TGTGCCAGCAGCTCGATAGCGGGGGGGAACACCGGGGAGCTGTTTTTT
-	few	TRBV6-6	TRBJ1-4	CASSYRGGLEKLFF	TGTGCCAGCAGTTACCGGGGGGGCTTGGAAAAACTGTTTTTT
-	-	TRBV5-1	TRBJ2-3	CASSLVSGTDTQYF	TGCGCCAGCAGCTTGGTCAGCGGCACAGATACGCAGTATTTT
TRBD2	once	TRBV7-2	TRBJ2-7	CASSSGLAYEQYF	TGTGCCAGCAGTTCCGGACTAGCGTACGAGCAGTACTTC
TRBD2	-	TRBV7-3	TRBJ2-5	CASSGTSGGAQYF	TGTGCCAGCAGCGGGACTAGCGGGGGGGCCCAGTACTTC
TRBD2	-	TRBV5-1	TRBJ2-2	CASSLEGGRTGGELFF	TGCGCCAGCAGCTTGGAAGGCGGGAGGACGGGCGGGGAGCTGTTTTTT
-	few	TRBV7-9	TRBJ2-3	CSSSREQGNTQYF	TGTTCCAGCAGCCGGGAGCAGGGTAATACGCAGTATTTT
TRBD1	-	TRBV9	TRBJ2-7	CASSGGQESSYEQYF	TGTGCCAGCAGCGGGGGACAGGAGAGCTCCTACGAGCAGTACTTC
TRBD2	few	TRBV5-4	TRBJ2-7	CASRGTSGGPGEQYF	TGTGCCAGCAGGGGGACTAGCGGGGGGCCAGGGGAGCAGTACTTC
-	-	TRBV5-1	TRBJ1-1	CASSLSSGRTEAFF	TGCGCCAGCAGCTTGTCATCGGGGAGGACTGAAGCTTTCTTT
TRBD2	-	TRBV7-8	TRBJ2-5	CASRPSGRVETQYF	TGTGCCAGCAGGCCCAGCGGGAGGGTTGAGACCCAGTACTTC
TRBD1	-	TRBV7-9	TRBJ1-1	CASSLGQGLMNTEAFF	TGTGCCAGCAGCTTGGGACAGGGTTTGATGAACACTGAAGCTTTCTTT
-	few	TRBV15	TRBJ2-2	CATSRGMGREAGELFF	TGTGCCACCAGCAGAGGAATGGGCAGGGAAGCCGGGGAGCTGTTTTTT
TRBD1	-	TRBV5-6	TRBJ2-1	CASSFGGTGGANEQFF	TGTGCCAGCAGCTTTGGGGGGACAGGGGGAGCCAATGAGCAGTTCTTC
-	-	TRBV27	TRBJ2-5	CASSKGDKETQYF	TGTGCCAGCTCAAAGGGGGATAAAGAGACCCAGTACTTC
TRBD2	-	TRBV5-6	TRBJ2-7	CASSGLGLGEQYF	TGTGCCAGCAGCGGACTAGGTCTGGGGGAGCAGTACTTC
-	few	TRBV4-2	TRBJ2-5	CASSFRQIQETQYF	TGTGCCAGCAGCTTTCGACAGATTCAAGAGACCCAGTACTTC
-	-	TRBV6-5	TRBJ1-2	CASSRRGWGGYTF	TGTGCCAGCAGTAGGCGGGGGTGGGGAGGCTACACCTTC
-	-	TRBV7-9	TRBJ2-7	CASSRDPYEQYF	TGTGCCAGCAGTCGGGATCCCTACGAGCAGTACTTC
TRBD2	-	TRBV4-3	TRBJ2-3	CASSLLALAGADTQYF	TGCGCCAGCAGTCTCCTGGCTCTAGCGGGAGCGGATACGCAGTATTTT
TRBD1	-	TRBV5-4	TRBJ2-1	CASSRDSYNEQFF	TGTGCCAGCAGCCGGGACAGTTACAATGAGCAGTTCTTC
TRBD1	-	TRBV6-6	TRBJ2-7	CASSPGQGRGEQYF	TGTGCCAGCAGTCCCGGACAGGGACGTGGGGAGCAGTACTTC
TRBD1	-	TRBV18	TRBJ1-1	CASSRGQAQNTEAFF	TGTGCCAGCTCACGGGGACAGGCGCAGAACACTGAAGCTTTCTTT
TRBD1	-	TRBV5-4	TRBJ1-1	CASSPPGTGGGEAFF	TGTGCCAGCAGCCCACCCGGGACAGGGGGCGGTGAAGCTTTCTTT
TRBD2	-	TRBV7-9	TRBJ2-5	CASSSSGRALINLETQYF	TGTGCCAGCAGCTCTAGCGGGAGGGCCTTAATAAATTTGGAGACCCAGTACTTC
TRBD2	few	TRBV19	TRBJ2-4	CASSMGGYAKNIQYF	TGTGCCAGTAGTATGGGGGGGTATGCCAAAAACATTCAGTACTTC
-	-	TRBV5-1	TRBJ2-1	CASSLEAGTYNEQFF	TGCGCCAGCAGCTTGGAGGCGGGAACCTACAATGAGCAGTTCTTC
-	-	TRBV27	TRBJ1-2	CASWDSEDYGYTF	TGTGCCAGCTGGGACTCAGAAGACTATGGCTACACCTTC
-	-	TRBV5-4	TRBJ2-2	CASRGGGARTGELFF	TGTGCCAGCAGGGGAGGGGGGGCGAGGACCGGGGAGCTGTTTTTT
-	-	TRBV5-4	TRBJ2-7	CASSSPRTYEQYF	TGTGCCAGCAGCTCACCTCGAACCTACGAGCAGTACTTC
-	-	TRBV9	TRBJ2-6	CASSVGVAEISGANVLTF	TGTGCCAGCAGCGTAGGAGTAGCGGAGATCTCTGGGGCCAACGTCCTGACTTTC
TRBD2	-	TRBV7-9	TRBJ2-7	CASSLGLAGDEQYF	TGTGCCAGCAGCTTAGGACTAGCGGGAGACGAGCAGTACTTC
TRBD2	-	TRBV5-1	TRBJ2-7	CASSLASGGEQYF	TGCGCCAGCAGCTTGGCTAGCGGGGGGGAGCAGTACTTC
TRBD1	-	TRBV7-2	TRBJ2-3	CASSFDRDTDTQYF	TGTGCCAGCAGCTTTGACAGGGACACAGATACGCAGTATTTT
-	-	TRBV7-9	TRBJ2-3	CASRLRSQGGTDTQYF	TGTGCCAGCAGGTTAAGGTCACAGGGTGGGACAGATACGCAGTATTTT
TRBD2	-	TRBV10-3	TRBJ2-7	CAISESGLAGGYEQYF	TGTGCCATCAGTGAGTCGGGACTAGCGGGGGGGTACGAGCAGTACTTC
TRBD1	-	TRBV7-2	TRBJ1-1	CASSFFGQGKAFF	TGTGCCAGCAGCTTTTTTGGACAGGGGAAAGCTTTCTTT
TRBD2	once	TRBV2	TRBJ2-2	CASSPRLALTGELFF	TGTGCCAGCAGTCCCCGACTAGCCCTGACCGGGGAGCTGTTTTTT
-	-	TRBV7-2	TRBJ2-1	CASSRLTGIDEQFF	TGTGCCAGCAGCAGACTAACGGGGATCGATGAGCAGTTCTTC
TRBD1	-	TRBV5-4	TRBJ2-5	CASSARQGLYQETQYF	TGTGCCAGCAGCGCCCGACAGGGGTTGTACCAAGAGACCCAGTACTTC
-	-	TRBV6-5	TRBJ1-1	CASSRYSGGNTEAFF	TGTGCCAGCAGCCGCTATTCGGGGGGGAACACTGAAGCTTTCTTT
-	few	TRBV27	TRBJ2-7	CASSYRTSGEQYF	TGTGCCAGCAGTTATAGGACTTCTGGCGAGCAGTACTTC